These 29 T cell receptor beta chains share one sample of origin, sequenced in a study of blood T cell repertoires in COVID-19. Using immunoSEQ multiplex PCR, the repertoire was profiled, and TCRdb retains in-frame clones only, with some absent. The data hold roughly 570,000 clones, with roughly 91% observed a single time. Sequenced input: peripheral blood. Receptor source: a woman aged 50 to 60 with COVID-19, enrolled during active disease.

The chain recombines TRBV5-4 with TRBJ2-3; 9 bases are shared with TRBD2. The CDR3 has 15 residues. Germline V CDR1 and CDR2: SGHNT, YYREEE (reference sequence). V lost 5 bases, J lost 4 bases, and 8 bases stayed unmatched. The CDR3 nucleotides are TGTGCCAGCAGTATCGGCGGGGGGGCCTCAGATACGCAGTATTTT. Translating gives CASSIGGGASDTQYF.

This sequence joins TRBV6-5 and TRBJ1-1, with 7 bases lining up with TRBD1. J gave up 1 base and V 11 bases, and 7 bases lay outside the gene matches. Per germline, CDR1 MNHEY and CDR2 SVGAGI. The CDR3 is made up of 13 amino acids. The CDR3 sequence is CAGGDRANTEAFF. The CDR3 DNA sequence: TGTGCCGGAGGCGACAGGGCGAACACTGAAGCTTTCTTT.

This sequence joins TRBV5-6 and TRBJ1-4; the D is unclear. The CDR3 has 14 amino acids. CDR1 and CDR2 from the germline V gene are SGHDT and YYEEEE. The V and J ends lost 2 bases and 8 bases respectively, with 13 bases between them. This chain's CDR3 is CASSLSGNREKLFF. CDR3 nucleotide sequence: TGTGCCAGCAGCTTATCGGGAAACCGAGAAAAACTGTTTTTT.

This chain uses TRBV5-1 with TRBJ2-5; 8 bases fit TRBD2. Germline V gene lookup returns CDR1 SGHRS and CDR2 YFSETQ. After removal of 0 bases from V and 4 bases from J, the junction contained 5 bases not matched to a gene. This CDR3 contains 15 residues. The CDR3 reads CASSLEGTRGETQYF. CDR3 DNA sequence: TGCGCCAGCAGCTTGGAAGGGACTAGAGGAGAGACCCAGTACTTC.

This chain uses TRBV5-1 with TRBJ2-6, with TRBD1 as a possible D gene (5 bases). Trimming pared 0 bases from V and 0 bases from J, leaving 10 bases between. The CDR3 extends over 17 amino acids. Germline V lookup: CDR1 SGHRS, CDR2 YFSETQ. This CDR3 reads CASSLVGPSSGANVLTF. DNA for the CDR3: TGCGCCAGCAGCTTGGTGGGGCCCAGCTCTGGGGCCAACGTCCTGACTTTC.

This clone appeared once. The chain carries TRBV7-9 and TRBJ2-2, with TRBD1 identical over 8 bases. V lost 3 bases and J lost 5; bases outside the gene matches: 2. This CDR3 is 14 amino acids long. Looked up from germline, CDR1 is SEHNR and CDR2 is FQNEAQ (reference sequence). The CDR3 sequence is CASSLTGETGELFF. CDR3 in DNA: TGTGCCAGCAGCTTGACAGGGGAAACCGGGGAGCTGTTTTTT.

Of note for this clone: The same CDR3 arises from other DNA sequences in this sample as well. The chain recombines TRBV27 with TRBJ2-1, with 8 bases identical to TRBD1. The V and J ends lost 2 bases and 6 bases, in that order; junction bases with no gene match: 0. There are 13 residues in the CDR3. CDR1 MNHEY and CDR2 SMNVEV come from the germline V gene (reference sequence). The CDR3 region has the DNA TGTGCCAGCAGTTTAGGGACAGGCAATGAGCAGTTCTTC. Its protein product is CASSLGTGNEQFF.

V is TRBV5-4 and J is TRBJ1-2, with 9 bases aligning to TRBD1. Germline V lookup: CDR1 SGHNT, CDR2 YYREEE (reference sequence). The J segment lost 2 bases and the V segment lost 4 bases, leaving 3 bases of the junction unmatched. The CDR3 is 14 residues long. DNA of the CDR3: TGTGCCAGCAGCACTGGGACAGGGAACTATGGCTACACCTTC. As protein: CASSTGTGNYGYTF.

The chain carries TRBV2 and TRBJ1-4; the match to TRBD1 covers 9 bases. The junction had 10 bases not matched to a gene; V was cut back by 6 bases and J by 17 bases. Germline-derived CDR1 and CDR2 are SNHLY and FYNNEI. The CDR3 loop spans 12 amino acids. CDR3 nucleotides: TGTGCCAGCAGACGAACTCGGGACAGGGCCTTTTTT. This encodes CASRRTRDRAFF.

The gene calls are TRBV5-8 and TRBJ2-1; 9 positions agree with TRBD2. The CDR3 covers 16 residues. The V segment lost 0 bases and the J segment 1 base; nucleotides outside the gene matches: 2. From germline, CDR1 is SGHTS and CDR2 YDEGEE. Here the CDR3 DNA reads TGTGCCAGCAGCTTGGGCCTAGCGGGGTCCTACAATGAGCAGTTCTTC. Translation gives CASSLGLAGSYNEQFF.

The J gene is TRBJ2-1, the V gene TRBV29-1; TRBD2 agrees at 8 bases. V dropped 4 bases and J dropped 7; count of bases not matched to a gene: 6. This CDR3 comprises 13 residues. Germline CDR1 SQVTM, CDR2 ANQGSEA. CDR3 residues: CSVVKGGGNEQFF. In nucleotides, the CDR3 is TGCAGCGTTGTTAAGGGCGGGGGGAATGAGCAGTTCTTC.

CDR3 sequence (DNA): TGTGCCAGCAGTTCGTGGCACAATGAGCAGTTCTTC. Encoded protein: CASSSWHNEQFF. V gene TRBV27 combines with J gene TRBJ2-1; D call uncertain. Germline CDR1 is MNHEY and CDR2 is SMNVEV (reference sequence). Trimming left V 4 bases short and J 5 bases short, with 6 bases between. CDR3 length: 12 amino acids.

The CDR3: CASSQTGIHITFF. As DNA, the CDR3 is TGTGCCAGCAGTCAAACCGGGATTCATATCACTTTCTTT. The V and J genes are TRBV12-3 or TRBV12-4 and TRBJ1-1; D remains unclear. V was shortened by 5 bases and J by 12 bases, with 19 bases between the two germline ends. CDR3 length: 13 amino acids.

This clone occurred once. V and J are TRBV27 and TRBJ1-1, with 7 bases matching TRBD1. V shed 3 bases and J 0 bases; nucleotides not matched to a gene: 4. The V gene's germline CDR1 is MNHEY and CDR2 SMNVEV (reference sequence). The CDR3 totals 15 residues. CDR3 in amino acids: CASSFLGQLNTEAFF. The CDR3 bases are TGTGCCAGCAGTTTCCTGGGACAGCTGAACACTGAAGCTTTCTTT.

The chain employs TRBV3-1 (or the pseudogene TRBV3-2) and TRBJ1-6, with 7 bases that match TRBD1. CDR3 length: 17 amino acids. V dropped 4 bases and J dropped 7; count of bases not matched to a gene: 13. In germline, CDR1 is LGHDT, CDR2 YNNKEL (reference sequence). CDR3 sequence (DNA): TGTGCCAGCAGCCCCCGAGGAACAGGGGTAAAGAATTCACCCCTCCACTTT. Protein: CASSPRGTGVKNSPLHF.

The CDR3 bases are TGCAGCGTTGAATTGCTAGCGGGAGATGAGCAGTTCTTC. This sequence encodes CSVELLAGDEQFF. V is TRBV29-1 and J is TRBJ2-1; 10 bases line up with TRBD2. Germline V gene lookup returns CDR1 SQVTM and CDR2 ANQGSEA. V lost 2 bases and J lost 8; bases outside the gene matches: 3. This CDR3 region has 13 residues.

The rearrangement links TRBV7-9 to TRBJ2-3; tentative D call: TRBD1 (5 bases). Germline CDR1 and CDR2: SEHNR and FQNEAQ (reference sequence). The V gene lost 2 bases and the J gene lost 5 bases, with 17 bases spanning the gap. The CDR3 spans 16 residues. CDR3 sequence (DNA): TGTGCCAGCAGCTTATTGGTTAGTGGGGCTGGAGATACGCAGTATTTT. Its translation: CASSLLVSGAGDTQYF.

This sequence joins TRBV3-1 (or the pseudogene TRBV3-2) and TRBJ1-1, with no clear D. Trimming took off 2 bases at V and 4 bases at J, with 8 bases between the two ends. Germline-derived CDR1 and CDR2 are LGHDT and YNNKEL (reference sequence). The CDR3 totals 13 residues. The CDR3 spells CASSQRSGTEAFF. CDR3 nucleotides: TGTGCCAGCAGCCAAAGGAGCGGCACTGAAGCTTTCTTT.

V usage is TRBV2 and J usage is TRBJ2-3, with TRBD2 identical over 9 bases. This CDR3 comprises 15 residues. The germline CDR1 and CDR2 sequences are SNHLY and FYNNEI. With V trimmed by 3 bases and J by 4 bases, 5 bases remained unmatched. CDR3 sequence reads: CASSEEVAGADTQYF. Here the CDR3 DNA reads TGTGCCAGCAGTGAGGAGGTAGCGGGGGCAGATACGCAGTATTTT.

J is TRBJ2-5 and V is TRBV5-4; TRBD1 matches 9 bases. Trimming at V came to 2 bases and at J to 5 bases, leaving 7 bases not matched to a gene. Germline CDR1 reads SGHNT; CDR2 reads YYREEE (reference sequence). The CDR3 covers 15 residues. The CDR3 protein is CASSLRTGELETQYF. DNA for the CDR3: TGTGCCAGCAGCTTACGGACAGGGGAGTTGGAGACCCAGTACTTC.

Regarding this clone: Other DNA variants within this sample encode the same CDR3. The chain carries TRBV5-1 and TRBJ2-5; 10 bases line up with TRBD2. There are 14 residues in the CDR3. Trimming at V came to 4 bases and at J to 2 bases, leaving 2 bases not matched to a gene. Germline loops: CDR1 SGHRS, CDR2 YFSETQ. DNA of the CDR3: TGCGCCAGCAGCAGCGGGGGGGCTCAAGAGACCCAGTACTTC. It translates to CASSSGGAQETQYF.

The CDR3 nucleotides read TGTGCCAGCAGTTTGGAGGCCAACTATGGCTACACCTTC. Its protein is CASSLEANYGYTF. The chain joins TRBV28 to TRBJ1-2; no firm D call. The CDR3 is 13 residues long. The V end lost 3 bases, the J end lost 2 bases, and 7 bases lay between the germline ends. Germline V gene lookup returns CDR1 MDHEN and CDR2 SYDVKM.

The gene calls are TRBV3-1 (or the pseudogene TRBV3-2) and TRBJ1-2; the D is unclear. Per the germline V gene, CDR1 is LGHDT and CDR2 is YNNKEL (reference sequence). V was shortened by 10 bases and J by 6 bases, with 15 bases between the two germline ends. The CDR3 is 12 residues long. This CDR3 is CATSPGMHGYTF. The CDR3 DNA reads TGTGCCACCTCGCCGGGAATGCATGGCTACACCTTC.

The CDR3 nucleotides read TGTGCCAGCAGCCCGGGGGGGCCGGGCATTCAGACCCAGTACTTC. Protein product: CASSPGGPGIQTQYF. This chain connects TRBV7-6 to TRBJ2-5; TRBD2 agrees at 8 bases. This CDR3 has 15 residues. Germline CDR1 SGHVS, CDR2 FNYEAQ. V was clipped by 5 bases and J by 6 bases; unmatched bases: 11.

The V and J genes are TRBV7-9 and TRBJ2-7; no clear D gene. The V gene lost 6 bases and the J gene lost 4 bases, with 19 bases spanning the gap. CDR1 is SEHNR, CDR2 FQNEAQ, per germline (reference sequence). CDR3 length: 15 residues. The CDR3 region is CASSPPGTTTYEQYF. The CDR3 DNA reads TGTGCCAGCAGTCCGCCCGGAACCACTACATACGAGCAGTACTTC.

The V and J genes are TRBV5-1 and TRBJ1-2, with TRBD1 identical over 12 bases. Germline loops: CDR1 SGHRS, CDR2 YFSETQ. With 4 bases clipped from V and 2 bases from J, the junction kept 6 bases outside the gene matches. The CDR3 runs 16 residues. This CDR3 reads CASSTAGTGGNYGYTF. CDR3 in DNA: TGCGCCAGCAGCACTGCCGGGACAGGGGGCAACTATGGCTACACCTTC.

The V and J genes are TRBV5-1 and TRBJ2-1; weak D call: TRBD2 (6 bases). Looked up from germline, CDR1 is SGHRS and CDR2 is YFSETQ. This CDR3 has 14 amino acids. Trimming removed 4 bases from V and 5 bases from J, with 13 bases in between. The DNA for the CDR3 is TGCGCCAGCAGCACATTAGCGGAGAACAATGAGCAGTTCTTC. This translates into CASSTLAENNEQFF.

The chain is built from TRBV10-1 and TRBJ1-6; perhaps TRBD1 as D (6 bases). Looked up from germline, CDR1 is WNHNN and CDR2 is SYGVQD (reference sequence). The CDR3 extends over 13 amino acids. Trimming took off 5 bases at V and 7 bases at J, with 9 bases between the two ends. CDR3 in amino acids: CASSKGDNSPLHF. The CDR3 DNA sequence: TGCGCCAGCAGTAAGGGGGACAATTCACCCCTCCACTTT.

In regard to this clone: This CDR3 is also generated by other DNA sequences in the sample. V usage is TRBV5-1 and J usage is TRBJ2-2, with 9 bases identical to TRBD1. There are 16 residues in the CDR3. The germline V gene has CDR1 SGHRS and CDR2 YFSETQ. V lost 0 bases and J lost 0; bases outside the gene matches: 0. CDR3 nucleotides: TGCGCCAGCAGCTTGGGACAGGGGGCGAACACCGGGGAGCTGTTTTTT. Its translation is CASSLGQGANTGELFF.